This is a list of T cell receptor beta chains from one sample in a study of identical twins. TCRdb passed the 5' RACE reads through MiXCR, listing each CDR3 protein once. The sample yields about 570,000 distinct CDR3 sequences, over 8.5% seen once. The same specimen was also included in a second study, on yellow fever vaccine responses in identical twins.

The sample consisted of PBMCs. The receptors here all came from a woman aged 18-29 years in good health. Both conserved end residues are part of each CDR3. Rows may omit the clone size; those that give it use once, few, many or a size class.

>15|TRBV30|TRBJ2-3|.
CAWSTGLAATDTQYF
>14|TRBV29-1|TRBJ2-7|few
CSVGVGDRGYEQYF
>16|TRBV5-1|TRBJ1-3|many
CASSLGGSLSGNTIYF
>14|TRBV7-9|TRBJ2-7|few
CASGSVAGSYEQYF
>12|TRBV14|TRBJ2-7|many
CASSQKGREQYF
>15|TRBV20-1|TRBJ2-7|few
CSAVRGLAASYEQYF
>13|TRBV6-1|TRBJ1-1|.
CASSRGTDTEAFF
>13|TRBV12-3/TRBV12-4|TRBJ2-1|.
CASSFREGRGQFF
>18|TRBV12-3/TRBV12-4|TRBJ1-2|.
CASSRGTGTGVANYGYTF
>15|TRBV19|TRBJ2-1|few
CASSISLAGFNEQFF
>12|TRBV7-6|TRBJ2-7|few
CASSHNSYEQYF
>13|TRBV20-1|TRBJ2-5|many
CSAIISGRETQYF
>12|TRBV20-1|TRBJ2-7|.
CSVGLGSYEQYF
>11|TRBV29-1|TRBJ2-7|few
CSASNSYEQYF
>15|TRBV14|TRBJ2-7|few
CASSLRTGFQYEQYF
>17|TRBV7-9|TRBJ2-7|many
CASSLEQGTGRSYEQYF
>17|TRBV4-3|TRBJ2-3|.
CASSQDWPSGSADTQYF
>13|TRBV29-1|TRBJ2-1|.
CSVELLSYNEQFF
>17|TRBV9|TRBJ2-2|few
CASSASPTLGRIGELFF
>18|TRBV6-5|TRBJ2-3|few
CASSFRLEAIGSTDTQYF
>15|TRBV5-1|TRBJ1-6|.
CASSPEGGGGSPLHF
>12|TRBV29-1|TRBJ2-1|.
CSVEDLKNEQFF
>15|TRBV12-3/TRBV12-4|TRBJ2-3|many
CASSLRGGGTDTQYF
>13|TRBV12-3/TRBV12-4|TRBJ1-5|.
CASSLMWNQPQHF
>16|TRBV6-1|TRBJ2-2|many
CASSPRGGQDTGELFF
>17|TRBV25-1|TRBJ2-1|few
CASSEIPGQGTHNEQFF
>14|TRBV20-1|TRBJ2-7|few
CSARDGAAIYEQYF
>13|TRBV5-1|TRBJ2-1|many
CASSTLTDNEQFF
>15|TRBV14|TRBJ2-4|.
CASSQGLAEQNIQYF
>13|TRBV4-3|TRBJ2-1|few
CASSQEARGGQFF
>16|TRBV25-1|TRBJ2-1|many
CASSELSGRENNEQFF
>12|TRBV6-1|TRBJ2-7|.
CASRGVPYEQYF
>14|TRBV6-1|TRBJ2-3|many
CATQSLRLADTQYF
>14|TRBV6-5|TRBJ2-7|.
CASNSRDRGYEQYF
>14|TRBV5-1|TRBJ2-5|many
CASSLAYRGETQYF
>11|TRBV6-8|TRBJ2-1|.
CTWRENNEQFF
>14|TRBV27|TRBJ1-1|few
CASSSRFSNTEAFF
>15|TRBV4-1|TRBJ2-5|few
CASSQLAGTVETQYF
>14|TRBV2|TRBJ2-1|.
CASAGGLRYNEQFF
>13|TRBV3-1|TRBJ1-6|.
CASTTTRGSPLHF
>16|TRBV5-4|TRBJ2-3|few
CASSLVTGGPTDTQYF
>13|TRBV27|TRBJ2-7|many
CASSIQGSYEQYF
>16|TRBV5-1|TRBJ2-1|few
CASSPGTSGVGNEQFF
>18|TRBV5-5|TRBJ2-3|few
CASRHLGLAGGDTDTQYF
>16|TRBV28|TRBJ2-1|many
CASRTGGLVRRNEQFF
>14|TRBV4-2|TRBJ1-2|many
CASSQDSAVGSYTF